The subject of this entry is one T cell receptor beta chain. Its matching antigen is unknown. Profiling relied on immunoSEQ multiplex PCR, and the TCRdb table lists in-frame clones only, not all of them. The sample includes about 74,000 clones, about 80% seen only once; the top ten take roughly 0.54%. This record comes from a study of T cell clones after liver transplantation. Turning to the study itself: Post-transplant blood was tracked for graft-donor-reactive T cell clones identified in a pre-transplant mixed lymphocyte reaction. General study points: Conclusions were preliminary, with small, heterogeneous patient groups.

Germline-derived CDR1 and CDR2 are SGHAT and FQNNGV. J lost 1 base, V lost 2 bases, and 3 bases had no gene match. This CDR3 comprises 18 residues. This sequence joins TRBV11-2 and TRBJ2-2; TRBD2 agrees at 14 bases. This sample comprised CD4+ T cells from blood, obtained before liver transplant. The clonotype originates from a human donor who received a liver transplant. The CDR3 DNA is TGTGCCAGCAGCTTAAGACTAGCGGGAGGGATGAACACCGGGGAGCTGTTTTTT. It encodes CASSLRLAGGMNTGELFF. The entire variable domain, with the rest obtained from reference TRBV11-2 and TRBJ2-2, is as follows: EAGVAQSPRYKIIEKRQSVAFWCNPISGHATLYWYQQILGQGPKLLIQFQNNGVVDDSQLPKDRFSAERLKGVDSTLKIQPAKLEDSAVYLCASSLRLAGGMNTGELFFGEGSRLTVL.